This T cell receptor beta chain was retrieved from a study of identical twins. Study-level results: Insertion counts were lower in abundant cord blood beta clonotypes, a trend that memory repertoires did not show.

About this clonotype: Its antigen is undetermined. A much larger clone lies one base from this, so it may be a read error.

Unique molecular identifiers were present on cDNA, and template switching added a universal primer site. TCRdb processed the 5' RACE reads anew with MiXCR; each CDR3 protein has one entry. The sample shows around 1.7 million distinct CDR3 sequences, less than 40% of them seen only once. The sequencing sample was made of cord blood. The source of this sequence is a newborn girl in good health.

CDR3 DNA: TGTGCCATCAGTGCAGGACGGGAGACAGAGATCCAGTACTTC. Protein sequence: CAISAGRETEIQYF. V and J are TRBV10-3 and TRBJ2-5; maybe TRBD2 (6 bases). CDR1 and CDR2 from the germline V gene are ENHRY and SYGVKD. The CDR3 has 14 residues.